The clone carrying this TCR beta chain was detected once. As yet, its antigen is unknown. The data derive from a study of cytomegalovirus exposure and HLA in healthy donors. In the study overall: Counted in an early data release were approximately 85 million unique TCRs from HLA-typed donors.

Germline CDR1 SGHAT, CDR2 FQNNGV. The CDR3 is 14 amino acids. V was pared by 5 bases and J by 2 bases, with 12 bases between. Study conclusions and caveats: Cytomegalovirus-associated status was assigned to 150 or so TCR beta chains. The sole available immune exposure information was CMV serostatus. Per published accounts, TCR beta sequences correctly predicted the HLA-A and HLA-B alleles of most subjects.

PCR used 60 Vbeta primers and 13 Jbeta primers. Data came from immunoSEQ multiplex PCR; TCRdb stores just in-frame clones and leaves some out. The profile shows hundreds of thousands of clones, about 74% of them singletons. The sample taken for sequencing was PBMCs. The TCR sequence derives from a man aged 35 to 55 in good health and CMV-seronegative. This chain links TRBV11-2 with TRBJ1-1; a weak D match, TRBD1 (6 bases). The CDR3 DNA reads as TGTGCCAGCAGCATGGGGACATCTAACACTGAAGCTTTCTTT. Its translation: CASSMGTSNTEAFF.